A selection of T cell receptor beta chains follows, all from one sample in a study of CD8+ T cells in alopecia areata. TCRdb's table, derived via immunoSEQ multiplex PCR, lists solely in-frame clones and lacks some. The sample has some 51,000 clones; 96% are singletons. This specimen was CD8+ T cells sorted from blood, taken at week 0. These receptors came from a human donor with alopecia areata. Each CDR3 is given with its conserved first and last residue. A D gene is named only where the DNA matches it firmly. Only part of the rows carry a size: once, few, many, or a class if the clone is expanded.

v_call	j_call	clone_size	d_call	cdr3_aa	cdr3_nt
TRBV19	TRBJ1-5	.	.	CASSMFLRDQPQHF	TGTGCCAGTAGTATGTTTCTCAGGGACCAGCCCCAGCATTTT
TRBV7-9	TRBJ2-7	.	TRBD2	CASSQMASGGADYEQYF	TGTGCCAGCAGCCAAATGGCTAGCGGGGGGGCGGACTACGAGCAGTACTTC
TRBV25-1	TRBJ2-1	once	TRBD2	CASSELIRLAGTNEQFF	TGTGCCAGCAGTGAGTTAATTCGGCTAGCGGGGACCAATGAGCAGTTCTTC
TRBV5-1	TRBJ2-7	.	.	CASSLDAARAARHSYEQYF	TGCGCCAGCAGCTTGGATGCCGCCCGGGCAGCCAGACACTCCTACGAGCAGTACTTC
TRBV19	TRBJ2-7	.	.	CASSIKGQGGEQYF	TGTGCCAGTAGTATCAAAGGGCAGGGGGGCGAGCAGTACTTC
TRBV7-9	TRBJ2-3	.	.	CASSLGDGSTDTQYF	TGTGCCAGCAGCTTAGGGGACGGGAGCACAGATACGCAGTATTTT
TRBV7-8	TRBJ2-1	once	.	CASSLREHYNEQFF	TGTGCCAGCAGCTTGCGCGAACACTACAATGAGCAGTTCTTC
TRBV2	TRBJ2-7	.	TRBD1	CASSAWQGAIDEQYF	TGTGCCAGCAGTGCCTGGCAGGGGGCTATCGACGAGCAGTACTTC
TRBV29-1	TRBJ1-2	.	TRBD1	CSVPGQGLRGYTF	TGCAGCGTGCCCGGACAGGGTTTGCGTGGCTACACCTTC
TRBV11-2	TRBJ1-4	.	TRBD1	CASSSPPQGGVELFF	TGTGCCAGCAGTTCGCCCCCGCAGGGGGGGGTGGAACTGTTTTTT
TRBV2	TRBJ2-1	.	TRBD2	CASSEALGLAGADEQFF	TGTGCCAGCAGTGAAGCGCTTGGACTAGCGGGGGCTGATGAGCAGTTCTTC
TRBV5-1	TRBJ2-1	.	.	CASSERTTYNEQFF	TGCGCCAGCAGCGAAAGGACAACCTACAATGAGCAGTTCTTC
TRBV9	TRBJ1-2	.	TRBD1	CASSLGTGNGYTF	TGTGCCAGCAGCCTCGGGACAGGGAATGGCTACACCTTC
TRBV27	TRBJ2-3	.	.	CASSKLSRSTDTQYF	TGTGCCAGCAGCAAACTATCCCGGAGCACAGATACGCAGTATTTT
TRBV5-1	TRBJ2-5	.	TRBD2	CASNLTAGGEETQYF	TGCGCCAGCAATCTAACAGCGGGGGGAGAAGAGACCCAGTACTTC
TRBV21-1	TRBJ2-2	.	.	CASSKRASGGAMAGELFF	TGTGCCAGCAGCAAAAGAGCTAGCGGGGGGGCCATGGCCGGGGAGCTGTTTTTT
TRBV4-3	TRBJ2-5	.	.	CASSQGGRWGAQYF	TGCGCCAGCAGCCAAGGGGGCCGGTGGGGTGCCCAGTACTTC
TRBV27	TRBJ2-2	.	.	CASSTAGMNTGELFF	TGTGCCAGCAGTACGGCTGGGATGAACACCGGGGAGCTGTTTTTT
TRBV1	TRBJ2-7	.	.	CTSSHDQTGTATYEQYF	TGCACCAGCAGCCACGACCAAACCGGGACAGCAACCTACGAGCAGTACTTC
TRBV4-2	TRBJ2-7	.	.	CASSQEGVYYEQYF	TGTGCCAGCAGCCAAGAAGGGGTTTACTACGAGCAGTACTTC
TRBV29-1	TRBJ2-2	.	TRBD2	CSVEGAGTSELFF	TGCAGCGTTGAAGGGGCAGGGACTAGTGAGCTGTTTTTT
TRBV29-1	TRBJ1-2	.	.	CSVGGGYYGYTF	TGCAGCGTTGGAGGGGGTTACTATGGCTACACCTTC
TRBV4-1	TRBJ2-3	.	TRBD2	CASSPLAGSTDTQYF	TGCGCCAGCAGCCCACTAGCGGGGAGCACAGATACGCAGTATTTT
TRBV5-4	TRBJ2-2	.	TRBD1	CASSTRDRVTGELFF	TGTGCCAGCAGCACCCGGGACAGGGTCACCGGGGAGCTGTTTTTT
TRBV6-5	TRBJ1-5	.	.	CASSLMQGNQPQHF	TGTGCCAGCAGTCTAATGCAGGGGAATCAGCCCCAGCATTTT
TRBV7-9	TRBJ2-2	.	TRBD1	CASSSGQGATGELFF	TGTGCCAGCAGCTCCGGACAGGGGGCCACCGGGGAGCTGTTTTTT
TRBV7-7	TRBJ2-1	.	.	CASSPSQGGDEQFF	TGTGCTAGCTCCCCTTCCCAGGGGGGCGATGAGCAGTTCTTC
TRBV5-1	TRBJ1-5	.	.	CASSRDSNQPQHF	TGCGCCAGCAGCCGGGACAGCAATCAGCCCCAGCATTTT
TRBV4-1	TRBJ2-7	.	TRBD2	CASSQDASGGYEQYF	TGCGCCAGCAGCCAAGATGCTAGCGGGGGTTACGAGCAGTACTTC
TRBV7-2	TRBJ2-3	.	.	CASSSSGDTQYF	TGTGCCAGCAGCTCCTCCGGAGATACGCAGTATTTT
TRBV14	TRBJ2-7	.	.	CASSPSRTGSPYEQYF	TGTGCCAGCAGCCCCTCCCGAACAGGGTCCCCCTACGAGCAGTACTTC
TRBV2	TRBJ2-5	.	TRBD1	CASSDPGGSETQYF	TGTGCCAGCAGTGACCCAGGGGGCTCTGAGACCCAGTACTTC